This passage covers 10 T cell receptor beta chains from one sample sequenced in a study of blood T cell repertoires in COVID-19 (dated by TCRdb to the early 2020s). The library was obtained by the immunoSEQ multiplex PCR assay. Entries here come from immuneACCESS through TCRdb and include only in-frame sequences with V and J called. Some clones fail to appear in such tables; in the studies checked, an unresolved V gene covers under half of the shortfall, and the cause of the remainder is unknown. Counted in this sample were over 150,000 clones; approximately 84% of them appeared once. 8.3% of the sample lies in the top ten. Sample: peripheral blood. These receptors were collected from a woman aged 55-70 years with COVID-19, enrolled during active disease.

The chain couples TRBV15 to TRBJ2-3, with 8 bases lining up with TRBD2. Germline CDR1 LNHNV, CDR2 YYDKDF (reference sequence). This CDR3 region has 18 residues. V lost 2 bases, J lost 3 bases, and 13 bases stayed unmatched. The CDR3 loop is CATSRQKLTSVRTDTQYF. The CDR3, as DNA: TGTGCCACCAGCAGACAAAAATTGACTAGCGTGAGGACAGATACGCAGTATTTT.

The chain is built from TRBV5-1 and TRBJ2-2; possible D gene TRBD1, 6 bases. This CDR3 contains 15 residues. With 2 bases removed from V and 2 bases from J, the gap between germline ends came to 10 bases. Germline CDR1 reads SGHRS; CDR2 reads YFSETQ. The CDR3 DNA reads as TGCGCCAGCAGCTTTACAGGGACAAACACCGGGGAGCTGTTTTTT. Amino acid sequence: CASSFTGTNTGELFF. Filled out from reference TRBV5-1 and TRBJ2-2, the complete variable domain reads KAGVTQTPRYLIKTRGQQVTLSCSPISGHRSVSWYQQTPGQGLQFLFEYFSETQRNKGNFPGRFSGRQFSNSRSEMNVSTLELGDSALYLCASSFTGTNTGELFFGEGSRLTVL.

The V and J genes are TRBV10-3 and TRBJ2-7, with 9 nucleotides matching TRBD1. Germline CDR1 is ENHRY and CDR2 is SYGVKD. The ends lost 4 bases at V and 0 bases at J; junction bases unmatched: 4. The CDR3 consists of 15 residues. CDR3 amino acids: CAISARDRASYEQYF. The CDR3, as DNA: TGTGCCATCAGTGCCCGGGACAGGGCCTCCTACGAGCAGTACTTC.

The V and J genes are TRBV19 and TRBJ1-4; 11 bases fit TRBD1. This CDR3 has 15 amino acids. Germline-derived CDR1 and CDR2 are LNHDA and SQIVND (reference sequence). The J segment lost 7 bases and the V segment lost 7 bases, leaving 8 bases of the junction unmatched. The CDR3 DNA follows: TGTGCCAGTACCCGGCTGGGGACAGGGGGTGAAAAACTGTTTTTT. It specifies CASTRLGTGGEKLFF.

The V call is TRBV20-1, the J call TRBJ1-2, with D unresolved. The CDR3 has 11 residues. Germline CDR1 and CDR2: DFQATT and SNEGSKA (reference sequence). Trimming left V 1 base short and J 8 bases short, with 8 bases between. This CDR3 is CSARATEGYTF. The DNA for the CDR3 is TGCAGTGCTAGAGCGACGGAGGGCTACACCTTC.

The CDR3: CASSPDRASKNIQYF. The CDR3 bases are TGTGCCAGCTCACCAGACAGGGCTAGCAAAAACATTCAGTACTTC. The chain employs TRBV18 and TRBJ2-4; 7 bases align to TRBD1. The ends lost 2 bases at V and 3 bases at J; junction bases unmatched: 4. Germline V gene lookup returns CDR1 KGHSH and CDR2 LQKENI. The CDR3 is 15 amino acids.

This chain joins TRBV6-2 or TRBV6-3 and TRBJ1-2; 7 bases map to TRBD1. This CDR3 spans 13 amino acids. The germline CDR1 and CDR2 sequences are MNHEY and SVGEGT. V shed 2 bases, J shed 3 bases, and the junction held 0 bases outside the gene matches. The CDR3 loop reads CASSYTGDYGYTF. The CDR3 bases are TGTGCCAGCAGTTACACAGGGGACTATGGCTACACCTTC.

The J gene is TRBJ1-5, the V gene TRBV27; D may be TRBD1 (5 bases). The V end lost 3 bases, the J end lost 7 bases, and 13 bases lay between the germline ends. This CDR3 contains 14 residues. Per germline, CDR1 MNHEY and CDR2 SMNVEV (reference sequence). The CDR3: CASSLHRQGQPQHF. CDR3 bases: TGTGCCAGCAGTTTGCACAGGCAGGGACAGCCCCAGCATTTT.

V gene TRBV7-2 combines with J gene TRBJ1-3; a possible D gene is TRBD1 (5 bases). In germline, CDR1 is SGHTA, CDR2 FQGNSA. V lost 2 bases, J lost 3 bases, and 14 bases lay in between. CDR3 size: 16 residues. The CDR3 DNA sequence: TGTGCCAGCAGCTTACTCGCCGCGCAGGGTGGAAACACCATATATTTT. Amino acid sequence: CASSLLAAQGGNTIYF.

This CDR3 is CASSLAVSGSEQYF. CDR3 coding DNA: TGTGCCAGCAGCTTAGCGGTCAGTGGCAGCGAGCAGTACTTC. The chain links TRBV7-8 to TRBJ2-7; D gene ambiguous. This CDR3 is 14 amino acids long. V lost 0 bases, J lost 6 bases, and 12 bases lay in between. The V gene's germline CDR1 is SGHVS and CDR2 FQNEAQ. Looking up the rest from reference TRBV7-8 and TRBJ2-7 gives the full variable domain: GAGVSQSPRYKVAKRGQDVALRCDPISGHVSLFWYQQALGQGPEFLTYFQNEAQLDKSGLPSDRFFAERPEGSVSTLKIQRTQQEDSAVYLCASSLAVSGSEQYFGPGTRLTVT.